This T cell receptor beta chain stems from a study of OX40 agonist ivuxolimab in advanced cancers. Study as a whole: Dose-escalation patients had hepatocellular carcinoma, melanoma, renal cell or head and neck cancer. The dose-escalation cohort was approximately 80% male, with a mean age of about 60 years, ranging roughly 20 to 90.

This clone appeared a few times. V lost 2 bases and J lost 7; bases outside the gene matches: 6. In germline, CDR1 is SGDLS, CDR2 YYNGEE. CDR3 length equals 15 residues. The assay was immunoSEQ multiplex PCR, and TCRdb's table has in-frame clones only and misses some. There are around 58,000 clones in the sample; around 83% occur only once, and roughly 27% lies in the top ten. The TCR originated in an adult with an advanced solid tumor such as melanoma, head and neck, liver or kidney cancer. The source material was CD4+ or CD8+ T cells sorted from blood, sampled in a trial of the OX40 agonist ivuxolimab. The chain combines TRBV9 with TRBJ2-1; TRBD2 aligns across 10 bases. CDR3 DNA sequence: TGTGCCAGCAGCGTTCGACTAGCGGGCTTGAATGAGCAGTTCTTC. This codes for CASSVRLAGLNEQFF. Based on the CDR3 plus reference TRBV9 and TRBJ2-1, the full variable domain is DSGVTQTPKHLITATGQRVTLRCSPRSGDLSVYWYQQSLDQGLQFLIQYYNGEERAKGNILERFSAQQFPDLHSELNLSSLELGDSALYFCASSVRLAGLNEQFFGPGTRLTVL.